In its sample, the clone carrying this TCR beta chain was seen once. The data stem from a study of cytomegalovirus exposure and HLA in healthy donors. Germline CDR1 and CDR2: MNHEY and SVGAGI. Trimming removed 8 bases from V and 1 base from J, with 11 bases in between. The CDR3 spans 13 residues. Vbeta (60) and Jbeta (13) primers were used in the PCR. TCRdb's table, derived via immunoSEQ multiplex PCR, lists solely in-frame clones and lacks some. The sample holds about 130,000 clones; 70% to 85% are singletons and the top ten take approximately 3%. Sequenced sample: PBMCs. The TCR was taken from a boy between 2 and 15 years old in good health and CMV-seronegative. The rearrangement links TRBV6-5 to TRBJ1-2; D uncertain. The CDR3 here is CASHVLINYGYTF. The DNA for the CDR3 is TGTGCCAGCCATGTCCTAATTAACTATGGCTACACCTTC.